The T cell receptor beta chain under discussion was sequenced for a study of CD8 T cell repertoires and HIV-1 epitope variants. V lost 4 bases, J lost 3 bases, and 10 bases lay in between. Looked up from germline, CDR1 is SGHNT and CDR2 is YYREEE (reference sequence). The CDR3 runs 13 residues. Regarding this clone: Its antigen is not identified.

Here immunoSEQ multiplex PCR was the method, and the copy in TCRdb shows in-frame clones only, minus some. The sample records under 7,500 clones, approximately 72% being singletons. The receptor was derived from a male donor with HIV. This sequence joins TRBV5-4 and TRBJ1-1; D ambiguous. The source material was cultured CD8+ T cells derived from PBMCs. DNA of the CDR3: TGTGCCAGCAGCCCTCCGTCGCACACTGAAGCTTTCTTT. Translation: CASSPPSHTEAFF.